This T cell receptor beta chain stems from a study of regulatory T cells in long-lasting Graves disease (dated by TCRdb to the early 2020s). Looking at the study overall: Patients with newly diagnosed Graves' disease had been on antithyroid drugs for under 3 months. Patients with persistent Graves' disease were compared with patients with newly diagnosed Graves' disease using TCR sequencing and RNA sequencing of peripheral blood. The study took place in China and was registered as a clinical trial. A total of roughly 35 samples underwent TCR sequencing: around 13 from persistent and approximately 20 from newly diagnosed Graves' disease patients. General findings and caveats noted by the study authors: Only the TCR beta chain was sequenced and analyzed. A larger number of public clonotypes was shared among persistent patients (approximately 3,000) than among newly diagnosed patients (around 880). Preferential use of TRBV28, TRBJ1-2 and TRBJ2-5 was observed in persistent disease, whereas TRBV20-1 and TRBJ2-1 were favored in newly diagnosed disease. Persistent Graves' disease patients showed lower TCR Shannon entropy and fewer highly expanded clones than newly diagnosed patients, suggesting clonal expansion. The authors acknowledged the small sample size as a limitation that may reduce accuracy. Because the primary lesion, thyroid tissue, could not be accessed, the study looked at peripheral blood alone.

Libraries were prepared through multiplex PCR. Reads for this sample came from an Illumina HiSeq 4000. TCR beta libraries were built with iRepertoire HTBI primers and Arm-PCR amplification of CDR3 regions. Before sequencing, the PCR products underwent gel purification. Per the authors' processing: Gene usage analysis of CDR3 amino acid clonotypes relied on the approximately 62 TRBV and around 14 TRBJ segments identified across samples. COPE and FqMerger were used to merge the filtered high-quality paired reads into contigs. Contigs were aligned with BLAST to IMGT TRBV, TRBD and TRBJ reference genes, and CDR3 was defined per IMGT. Clonotypes above 0.1% frequency were classified as highly expanded clones. Shannon entropy was used to measure repertoire diversity, and the Gini coefficient was used to measure V-J evenness. Clonotypes shared by more than one individual were considered public. Starting from the raw public reads, TCRdb applied fastp trimming at Q25, assembled clones with MiXCR and retained in-frame beta chains. Each CDR3 protein appears once, grouped with its most common genes and DNA. These V and J calls rely on TCRdb rather than the paper's analysis. For this sample there are approximately 390,000 distinct CDR3 sequences; under 20% appear just once. 20% of the sample belongs to the ten largest clones.

The germline V gene specifies ENHRY as CDR1 and SYGVKD as CDR2. Counted from cysteine to phenylalanine, this CDR3 has 14 amino acids. The kept DNA is CDR3 alone, 42 bases in frame from the first base. Trimmed from V: 5 bases; trimmed from J: 4 bases; junction bases lacking a gene match: 7. This specimen's time point label, interpreted: newly diagnosed GD, antithyroid drugs for less than 3 months. For both TCR sequencing and RNA sequencing, RNA was extracted from PBMCs in TRIzol. The diagnosis of Graves' disease was made according to American Thyroid Association guidelines. The patients came from an endocrinology department in Xi'an, China. Each patient gave approximately 9.7 milliliters of peripheral blood, collected in an EDTA anticoagulant tube. Ficoll Paque Plus density gradient separation was used to isolate PBMCs, and no additional T cell sorting was done. An Agilent 2100 Bioanalyzer and agarose gel were used to assess RNA quality, and a NanoDrop 2000 was used to measure RNA concentration.

For this clonotype: Its binding antigen is unknown. A much more abundant neighbour one base away suggests this may be a read error.

These data were also filed under a second study, of T cells in Graves' hyperthyroidism and ophthalmopathy. According to the second study: Stable Graves' hyperthyroidism was defined as no progression to ophthalmopathy during 18 months of follow-up. Hyperthyroidism patients were newly diagnosed, had a disease duration of under 2 months, and were aged 18 to 65 years. Exclusion was applied to patients with uncontrolled infections, other autoimmune diseases, pregnancy or lactation. Diagnoses were established on the basis of clinical symptoms, serum thyroxine and TRAb, thyroid ultrasound, and orbital computed tomography. For the first round of RT-PCR on the TCR CDR3, the HTBI primer set was used together with the Qiagen OneStep RT-PCR kit. Most expanded thyroid clonotypes (frequency above 0.001) were also detected in blood, a finding suggesting that blood repertoires may reflect thyroid immune responses. A model built on a 13 V-J signature distinguished ophthalmopathy from stable hyperthyroidism, reaching roughly 88% sensitivity and around 81% specificity in cross-validation and 80%/75% in testing. In validation, the model predicted progression to ophthalmopathy a median of about 6 months before onset, with roughly 71% sensitivity and more than 72% specificity. To identify distinguishing TCR V-J signatures, a discovery cohort of around 100 patients was used, comprising some 45 with Graves' ophthalmopathy and around 60 with stable Graves' hyperthyroidism. An independent validation cohort of fewer than 20 hyperthyroidism patients and approximately 16 patients who later progressed to ophthalmopathy tested prospective prediction of ophthalmopathy. The 100 or so discovery patients were divided at random into training and test sets in a 7:3 ratio. Thyroid tissue and blood T-cell repertoires from more than five Graves' hyperthyroidism patients were also compared in the study. Once sampling was done, hyperthyroidism patients were given methimazole at a starting dose of 30 mg daily, whereas ophthalmopathy patients were given high-dose intravenous methylprednisolone. A second multiplex PCR round built the libraries, followed by size selection and purification. The libraries were sequenced on an Illumina HiSeq2000 using paired-end 100 bp reads. Raw data were processed with SOAPnuke, discarding reads with adapters, uncalled bases, mean Phred below 15, or no exact constant-primer or identifier match. COPE v1.2.5 was used to merge high-quality paired reads, and clonotypes were defined as unique nucleotide sequences. MiTCR v1.1 was used to align the clonotypes against IMGT TRBV, TRBD and TRBJ reference segments. The analysis included only V-J combinations with a frequency above 0.0001, which together covered around 99% of the repertoires. The TCS score was defined as F50 (clonal expansion) divided by E x V (chaos), with BLOSUM62-based TCRdist calculated between CDR3 peptides within each V-J. Welch's t-statistics and random forest reduced roughly 500 V-J features to 10 to 15, which were used in a naive Bayes classifier (R e1071). No statistical method was used to fix the sample size in advance, and group allocation was not hidden from the investigators. The paper describes TCR Vbeta CDR3 sequencing of about 140 peripheral blood samples, made up of under 50 ophthalmopathy patients, 70 to 75 hyperthyroidism patients and around 17 progressor patients.

This chain joins TRBV10-3 to TRBJ2-7; 8 central nucleotides agree with TRBD2. Sequencing used peripheral blood mononuclear cells (PBMCs), obtained at new diagnosis, from a patient treated with antithyroid drugs. The clonotype comes from a woman aged 18-29 years with Graves disease. Donor details come from another sample of the same person, matched by shared clones. The CDR3 reads CAISLGGGGYEQYF. The DNA sequence is TGTGCCATCAGTTTGGGGGGCGGGGGGTACGAGCAGTACTTC.